Below are 30 T cell receptor beta chains sequenced from a single sample in a study of shared clonotypes between healthy human individuals. Clones were sequenced by immunoSEQ multiplex PCR, and TCRdb holds only the in-frame ones, with some missing. Of 1 million to 1.2 million clones in the sample, approximately 77% were seen once. Sequencing was carried out using memory CD4+ T cells from PBMCs. Documented subset: CD45RA-negative fraction. The source of these receptors is a man younger than 30 in good health. Some clones in this sample may be carry-over from other donors' samples.

This clone was seen more than once but under ten times. The rearrangement joins TRBV10-1 to TRBJ2-2, with 7 bases lining up with TRBD1. Losses at the gene ends were 3 bases for V and 6 bases for J; bases not matched to a gene: 4. Germline CDR1 WNHNN, CDR2 SYGVQD (reference sequence). This CDR3 contains 14 residues. The CDR3 DNA sequence: TGCGCCAGCAGTGACCCAGGACAGGCCGGGGAGCTGTTTTTT. It translates to CASSDPGQAGELFF.

J is TRBJ1-4 and V is TRBV28; D unclear. This CDR3 is 14 amino acids long. V was shortened by 2 bases and J by 10 bases, with 14 bases between the two germline ends. Per the germline V gene, CDR1 is MDHEN and CDR2 is SYDVKM. The CDR3 sequence: CASSLRLPTGKLFF. The CDR3 region has the DNA TGTGCCAGCAGTTTACGTCTCCCCACCGGAAAACTGTTTTTT.

CDR3 protein: CASSLEGTSNEQYF. CDR3 in DNA: TGCGCCAGCAGCTTGGAAGGTACATCCAACGAGCAGTACTTC. V and J are TRBV5-1 and TRBJ2-7; D is uncertain. Germline V gene lookup returns CDR1 SGHRS and CDR2 YFSETQ. The CDR3 sequence is 14 residues long. The germline V and J ends were trimmed by 0 bases and 5 bases, with 12 bases remaining between them.

J is TRBJ2-3 and V is TRBV18; D gene unclear. Germline CDR1 and CDR2: KGHSH and LQKENI. Trimming took off 4 bases at V and 1 base at J, with 3 bases between the two ends. This CDR3 is built from 12 residues. The CDR3 DNA follows: TGTGCCAGCTCACGACGCACAGATACGCAGTATTTT. The encoded protein is CASSRRTDTQYF.

The rearrangement uses TRBV9 and TRBJ2-2; D is possibly TRBD2 (6 bases). CDR3 length: 13 amino acids. V was shortened by 6 bases and J by 4 bases, with 10 bases between the two germline ends. Germline CDR1 is SGDLS and CDR2 is YYNGEE. CDR3 nucleotides: TGTGCCAGCACTATAGCGGCCACCGGGGAGCTGTTTTTT. Protein: CASTIAATGELFF.

A few counts support this clone. This chain uses TRBV18 with TRBJ2-7; TRBD2 agrees at 8 bases. CDR1 and CDR2 (germline): KGHSH, LQKENI. The CDR3 contains 14 residues. V gave up 2 bases and J gave up 2 bases; unmatched junction bases: 2. The CDR3 loop reads CASSPEAGAYEQYF. Written as DNA, the CDR3 is TGTGCCAGCTCACCAGAAGCGGGAGCCTACGAGCAGTACTTC. Looking up the rest from reference TRBV18 and TRBJ2-7 gives the full variable domain: NAGVMQNPRHLVRRRGQEARLRCSPMKGHSHVYWYRQLPEEGLKFMVYLQKENIIDESGMPKERFSAEFPKEGPSILRIQQVVRGDSAAYFCASSPEAGAYEQYFGPGTRLTVT.

The chain uses TRBV29-1 and TRBJ2-5; perhaps TRBD2 as D (6 bases). CDR1 and CDR2 from the germline V gene are SQVTM and ANQGSEA. The length of the CDR3 is 11 residues. Trimming took 7 bases from V and 5 from J, leaving 11 bases between them. The CDR3 here is CSGRGWETQYF. The CDR3 coding sequence is TGCAGCGGACGGGGGTGGGAGACCCAGTACTTC. The full variable domain, with the rest looked up from reference TRBV29-1 and TRBJ2-5, is SAVISQKPSRDICQRGTSLTIQCQVDSQVTMMFWYRQQPGQSLTLIATANQGSEATYESGFVIDKFPISRPNLTFSTLTVSNMSPEDSSIYLCSGRGWETQYFGPGTRLLVL.

The V and J genes are TRBV6-1 and TRBJ1-1, with 9 bases aligning to TRBD1. The CDR3 extends over 15 amino acids. With 6 bases clipped from V and 1 base from J, the junction kept 6 bases outside the gene matches. Germline CDR1 and CDR2: MNHNS and SASEGT. As DNA, the CDR3 is TGTGCCAGCAGAGACAGGGGGAGGAGGAACACTGAAGCTTTCTTT. Protein product: CASRDRGRRNTEAFF.

The chain links TRBV29-1 to TRBJ2-3, with D possibly TRBD2 on 6 matching bases. V lost 3 bases to trimming and J lost 3 bases, with 19 bases between them. The CDR3 consists of 16 residues. Per the germline V gene, CDR1 is SQVTM and CDR2 is ANQGSEA. The CDR3: CSVDFGSGGMTDTQYF. The CDR3, as DNA: TGCAGCGTTGATTTCGGGAGTGGGGGTATGACAGATACGCAGTATTTT.

A remark on this clone: Since a much larger clone is just one base distant, this may be a read error. Other DNA sequences in this specimen translate into the identical CDR3. The chain couples TRBV5-6 to TRBJ2-5; D remains unclear. The CDR3 is 11 amino acids. Germline loops: CDR1 SGHDT, CDR2 YYEEEE. V was cut by 0 bases and J by 5 bases, with 2 bases left in between. CDR3 in amino acids: CASSLEETQYF. Written as DNA, the CDR3 is TGTGCCAGCAGCTTGGAGGAGACCCAGTACTTC.

The rearrangement uses TRBV28 and TRBJ1-2; the D is unclear. The germline V gene has CDR1 MDHEN and CDR2 SYDVKM. Trimming removed 2 bases from V and 8 bases from J, with 9 bases in between. This CDR3 spans 12 amino acids. The CDR3 region is CASSLGRIGYTF. CDR3 coding DNA: TGTGCCAGCAGTTTAGGCAGGATCGGCTACACCTTC.

This chain links TRBV15 with TRBJ2-1, with D perhaps being TRBD1 or TRBD2 (5 bases each). Deletions cut 1 base from V and 4 bases from J, with 14 bases between. The CDR3 loop spans 16 amino acids. CDR1 is LNHNV and CDR2 is YYDKDF in the germline V gene (reference sequence). CDR3 region: CATSRGGSRTYNEQFF. Written as DNA, the CDR3 is TGTGCCACCAGCAGAGGCGGGTCCCGGACATACAATGAGCAGTTCTTC.

The chain joins TRBV28 to TRBJ1-1, with 10 bases aligning to TRBD1. CDR1 and CDR2 (germline): MDHEN, SYDVKM. V was clipped by 6 bases and J by 1 base; unmatched bases: 5. The CDR3 covers 15 residues. This CDR3 reads CASSDRGQGNTEAFF. The DNA of the CDR3 is TGTGCCAGCAGCGACAGGGGGCAGGGGAACACTGAAGCTTTCTTT.

The V and J genes are TRBV9 and TRBJ2-3; D gene uncertain. Germline CDR1 is SGDLS and CDR2 is YYNGEE. The V gene lost 2 bases and the J gene lost 1 base, with 8 bases spanning the gap. The CDR3 is 14 amino acids. In nucleotides, the CDR3 is TGTGCCAGCAGCGTGACGACGCGCACAGATACGCAGTATTTT. Amino acid sequence: CASSVTTRTDTQYF.

CDR3 sequence: CASSLGAGSENYGYTF. Written as DNA, the CDR3 is TGTGCCAGCAGCTTGGGGGCAGGGAGTGAGAACTATGGCTACACCTTC. The chain recombines TRBV5-4 with TRBJ1-2; tentative D call: TRBD1 (5 bases). Germline V gene lookup returns CDR1 SGHNT and CDR2 YYREEE (reference sequence). The CDR3 consists of 16 residues. The V end was cut by 0 bases, the J end by 2 bases, with 14 bases between.

This sequence joins TRBV7-9 and TRBJ1-5; TRBD1 agrees at 7 bases. J lost 7 bases, V lost 5 bases, and 11 bases had no gene match. Germline V gene lookup returns CDR1 SEHNR and CDR2 FQNEAQ (reference sequence). The CDR3 is made up of 15 amino acids. As DNA, the CDR3 is TGTGCCAGCAGCCCCGGGGGAGGGGGCGGACAGCCCCAGCATTTT. Translating it yields CASSPGGGGGQPQHF. Looking up the rest from reference TRBV7-9 and TRBJ1-5 gives the full variable domain: DTGVSQNPRHKITKRGQNVTFRCDPISEHNRLYWYRQTLGQGPEFLTYFQNEAQLEKSRLLSDRFSAERPKGSFSTLEIQRTEQGDSAMYLCASSPGGGGGQPQHFGDGTRLSIL.

This clone was recorded only once. This chain joins TRBV2 and TRBJ2-7; D tentatively fits TRBD1 or TRBD2 (5 bases each). The germline V and J ends were trimmed by 11 bases and 1 base, with 12 bases remaining between them. Germline loops: CDR1 SNHLY, CDR2 FYNNEI. The CDR3 totals 12 residues. The CDR3 loop is CAGRGRSYEQYF. The CDR3 DNA reads TGTGCCGGACGGGGCAGGTCCTACGAGCAGTACTTC.

The J gene is TRBJ2-7, the V gene TRBV18, with 12 nucleotides matching TRBD2. The CDR3 is made up of 15 amino acids. With V trimmed by 6 bases and J by 6 bases, 9 bases remained unmatched. The V gene's germline CDR1 is KGHSH and CDR2 LQKENI. CDR3: CASSRTSGNLTEQYF. The CDR3 DNA is TGTGCCAGCTCGCGGACTAGCGGGAATCTTACCGAGCAGTACTTC.

As for this clone: Germline and junction disagree at one end, which may indicate a read error. The chain employs TRBV6-6 and TRBJ1-2, with 9 bases lining up with TRBD1. Looked up from germline, CDR1 is MNHNY and CDR2 is SVGAGI (reference sequence). This CDR3 region has 13 residues. CDR3 nucleotides: TGTGCCGGCAGGAGGACAGGGGACTATGGCTACACCTTC. Its translation is CAGRRTGDYGYTF.

The V gene is TRBV5-1, the J gene TRBJ2-7; 10 positions match TRBD2. This CDR3 comprises 16 residues. Looked up from germline, CDR1 is SGHRS and CDR2 is YFSETQ. V was clipped by 0 bases and J by 5 bases; unmatched bases: 8. The CDR3 reads CASSLEGLAGADEQYF. The CDR3 DNA reads as TGCGCCAGCAGCTTGGAAGGGCTAGCGGGAGCCGACGAGCAGTACTTC.

The chain employs TRBV7-9 and TRBJ1-1; 7 bases match TRBD1. This CDR3 contains 15 residues. J gave up 0 bases and V 6 bases, and 7 bases lay outside the gene matches. CDR1 is SEHNR and CDR2 is FQNEAQ in the germline V gene (reference sequence). CDR3 in amino acids: CASSPGQIMNTEAFF. CDR3 bases: TGTGCCAGCAGTCCGGGACAGATTATGAACACTGAAGCTTTCTTT.

The V call is TRBV2, the J call TRBJ2-1, with 8 bases that match TRBD1. Germline CDR1 and CDR2: SNHLY and FYNNEI. There are 14 residues in the CDR3. With V trimmed by 4 bases and J by 5 bases, 4 bases remained unmatched. The CDR3: CASSGGQENNEQFF. In DNA form, the CDR3 reads TGTGCCAGCAGTGGGGGACAGGAGAACAATGAGCAGTTCTTC.

The rearrangement joins TRBV7-3 to TRBJ1-6, with D hard to call. Deletions cut 2 bases from V and 7 bases from J, with 6 bases between. Per germline, CDR1 SGHTA and CDR2 FQGTGA. The CDR3 covers 13 residues. The CDR3 nucleotides are TGTGCCAGCAGCTTAGACCGGAATTCACCCCTCCACTTT. Protein product: CASSLDRNSPLHF.

This clone was seen a few times. V is TRBV7-2 and J is TRBJ2-2; D gene ambiguous. Trimming took 0 bases from V and 2 from J, leaving 4 bases between them. Germline V gene data show CDR1 as SGHTA and CDR2 as FQGNSA. This CDR3 spans 14 amino acids. The CDR3, as DNA: TGTGCCAGCAGCTTAGCCCAAAACACCGGGGAGCTGTTTTTT. Amino acids: CASSLAQNTGELFF.

Comments on this clone: Additional DNA sequences in this sample encode the identical CDR3. The chain is built from TRBV5-1 and TRBJ2-5, with 8 nucleotides matching TRBD1. The trim removed 4 bases at V and 3 bases at J, leaving 5 bases unmatched. CDR1 SGHRS and CDR2 YFSETQ come from the germline V gene. This CDR3 has 14 amino acids. The CDR3 DNA reads as TGCGCCAGCAGCACCGGGACAGGCGAAGAGACCCAGTACTTC. It translates to CASSTGTGEETQYF. The full variable domain, with the rest looked up from reference TRBV5-1 and TRBJ2-5, is KAGVTQTPRYLIKTRGQQVTLSCSPISGHRSVSWYQQTPGQGLQFLFEYFSETQRNKGNFPGRFSGRQFSNSRSEMNVSTLELGDSALYLCASSTGTGEETQYFGPGTRLLVL.

The V gene is TRBV11-3, the J gene TRBJ2-1; TRBD2 might be the D (6 bases). The ends were cut back, 5 bases at V and 5 bases at J, with 10 bases in the middle. This CDR3 region has 13 residues. From germline, CDR1 is SGHNT and CDR2 YENEEA. The CDR3 loop is CASSAWEDNEQFF. In DNA, the CDR3 is TGTGCCAGCAGCGCTTGGGAGGACAATGAGCAGTTCTTC. Looking up the rest from reference TRBV11-3 and TRBJ2-1 gives the full variable domain: EAGVVQSPRYKIIEKKQPVAFWCNPISGHNTLYWYLQNLGQGPELLIRYENEEAVDDSQLPKDRFSAERLKGVDSTLKIQPAELGDSAVYLCASSAWEDNEQFFGPGTRLTVL.

V is TRBV19 and J is TRBJ1-5; perhaps TRBD1 as D (5 bases). V was pared by 7 bases and J by 0 bases, with 13 bases between. The CDR3 has 15 residues. Germline CDR1 LNHDA, CDR2 SQIVND (reference sequence). The CDR3 loop reads CASTGGGYSNQPQHF. The CDR3 DNA sequence: TGTGCCAGTACTGGGGGTGGCTATAGCAATCAGCCCCAGCATTTT.

The chain links TRBV7-9 to TRBJ1-1; D remains unclear. The CDR3 is 12 amino acids. The V gene lost 5 bases and the J gene lost 7 bases, with 11 bases spanning the gap. Germline assignment: CDR1 SEHNR and CDR2 FQNEAQ (reference sequence). The CDR3 nucleotides read TGTGCCAGCAGCGAAGGGCCATATGAAGCTTTCTTT. Its translation is CASSEGPYEAFF.

This chain joins TRBV4-2 and TRBJ1-1, with D possibly matching TRBD1 (5 bases). The V end was cut by 0 bases, the J end by 1 base, with 12 bases between. The CDR3 has 16 residues. CDR1 is LGHNA, CDR2 YNFKEQ, per germline. The CDR3 DNA reads TGTGCCAGCAGCCAAGATAGCTGGGGGGGGAACACTGAAGCTTTCTTT. This sequence encodes CASSQDSWGGNTEAFF.

This chain uses TRBV15 with TRBJ1-2, with 8 bases matching TRBD1. The CDR3 spans 14 residues. Germline CDR1 is LNHNV and CDR2 is YYDKDF (reference sequence). The V gene end was trimmed by 0 bases and the J gene end by 5 bases; junction bases not matched to a gene: 2. The DNA for the CDR3 is TGTGCCACCAGCAGAGATAGGGACAGGTATGGCTACACCTTC. Amino acid sequence: CATSRDRDRYGYTF. Using reference TRBV15 and TRBJ1-2 for the parts outside the CDR3, the full variable domain is DAMVIQNPRYQVTQFGKPVTLSCSQTLNHNVMYWYQQKSSQAPKLLFHYYDKDFNNEADTPDNFQSRRPNTSFCFLDIRSPGLGDTAMYLCATSRDRDRYGYTFGSGTRLTVV.